This TCR beta chain emerged from a study of blood T cell repertoires in COVID-19 (dated by TCRdb to the early 2020s). About the investigation overall: Collaborator samples came from the United States, Italy and Spain and covered acute and convalescent phases of COVID-19. The prospective study material was composed of cDNA or gDNA derived from T cells, B-cell-depleted T cells, or PBMCs. Subjects who had been exposed to COVID-19, were actively infected with it, or had recovered from it provided the deeply sampled blood TCRbeta repertoires that made up the dataset. The repertoires were released in a freely available public database intended as a resource for research on the immune response to SARS-CoV-2. The samples were drawn from the first 160 participants of the ongoing ImmuneRACE study and from some 1,300 subjects provided by 6 global collaborators. The sample metadata nearly always contained a de-identified subject ID, COVID-19 status, age in years and sex. Where available, HLA class I and class II types were taken from metadata supplied by the sample provider and were not determined by assay-based typing. Beyond this particular receptor, the publication reports: Clinical and demographic metadata were provided uncurated, with the amount varying by source and participant.

Enrolling through a virtual design, the prospective study's participants ranged in age from roughly 18 to 89 years and lived across roughly 24 United States geographic areas. Cohort assignment in the prospective study relied on participant-reported clinical history from a screening survey and a study questionnaire. Exposed participants were defined as having been in contact with someone with a PCR-confirmed or clinician-diagnosed COVID-19 case within 2 weeks of study entry. In the prospective study, mobile phlebotomists collected whole blood, serum and a nasopharyngeal or oropharyngeal swab from each participant. Additional blood draws and questionnaires over an approximately two-month period could optionally be provided by prospective study participants. Before DNA extraction, blood samples from the prospective study were shipped at room temperature or frozen. From a lookup of the germline V gene, CDR1 and CDR2 are SQVTM and ANQGSEA. Trimming costs V 6 bases and J 6 bases, and their ends lie 17 bases apart. From its cysteine to its phenylalanine, the CDR3 spans 13 amino acids. Only CDR3 DNA is held: 39 bases, read in frame from base 1.

TCRbeta CDR3 regions were amplified from genomic DNA using the immunoSEQ Assay, a bias-controlled multiplex PCR. Under the source paper's analysis protocol: The number of nucleated cells in each sample was estimated by amplification of reference gene primers within the assay. To quantify the absolute abundance of each unique TCRbeta CDR3 rearrangement, sequence reads were collapsed and filtered. For each sample, productive Simpson clonality was calculated by taking the square root of Simpson's diversity index across productive rearrangements. Not all clones reach the TCRdb copy of this immuneACCESS table, which keeps in-frame sequences only. Checked studies attribute under half of the gap to unresolved V genes and leave the rest unexplained. Clone size and V and J calls were adopted from that table, with D and trimming inferred from the DNA. The sample data list approximately 150,000 clones, and roughly 88% of these were observed just once. The ten most abundant clones make up roughly 5% of the sample.

On this clone: The clone's antigen remains unknown. Base qualities are missing; no much larger clone stands one base away.

The sequence is built from TRBV29-1 and TRBJ1-1; confidence is insufficient to name the D gene. The TCR was taken from a man aged 70-80 years who had been exposed to COVID-19. Sequencing used PBMCs or T cells enriched from blood (not recorded which). The CDR3 amino acid sequence is: CSVKEGDGAEAFF. In nucleotides, the sequence is TGCAGCGTCAAGGAGGGCGATGGCGCTGAAGCTTTCTTT. Reference TRBV29-1 and TRBJ1-1 genes cover what lies past the CDR3, so the full variable domain is SAVISQKPSRDICQRGTSLTIQCQVDSQVTMMFWYRQQPGQSLTLIATANQGSEATYESGFVIDKFPISRPNLTFSTLTVSNMSPEDSSIYLCSVKEGDGAEAFFGQGTRLTVV.